This T cell receptor (beta chain) was captured in a study of cytomegalovirus exposure and HLA in healthy donors. Each of the donors was a healthy bone marrow donor. PCR employed 60 Vbeta and 13 Jbeta primers. Assay: immunoSEQ multiplex PCR; the TCRdb copy retains only in-frame clones and omits some. The sample lists some 200,000 clones; roughly 78% were seen once. On this clone itself: Its specificity is not known.

General observations from the study: While the bulk of TCR sequences proved rare, some public TCRs turned up in many donors.

The V gene lost 6 bases and the J gene lost 5 bases, with 16 bases spanning the gap. In germline, CDR1 is MNHEY, CDR2 SMNVEV (reference sequence). The CDR3 sequence is 14 residues long. The sequence derives from a girl aged 10 to 17 in good health and CMV-seropositive. The V and J genes are TRBV27 and TRBJ1-1; D call uncertain. Material for sequencing was PBMCs. CDR3 bases: TGTGCCAGCAGCCCGAGATCCCCGGGAACTGAAGCTTTCTTT. Residues: CASSPRSPGTEAFF.